What follows are 13 T cell receptor beta chains derived from one specimen sequenced in a study of response to subunit inactivated influenza vaccine (dated by TCRdb to 2017 to 2018). The library was made by RT-PCR. Sequencing relied on an Illumina HiSeq 2500. Starting from the raw public reads, TCRdb applied fastp trimming at Q25, assembled clones with MiXCR and retained in-frame beta chains. CDR3 protein duplicates are merged, each entry listing the most common genes and DNA. This sample holds 400,000 to 550,000 distinct CDR3 sequences; roughly 23% were observed only once. Less than 2.5% of the sample goes to the ten largest clones. Material: CD4+ T cells sorted from PBMCs, obtained 4 to 6 days after vaccination. The receptor set was obtained from a man aged 50-59 years who received an inactivated influenza vaccine. Donor details come from another sample of the same person, matched by shared clones.

This clonotype was counted a few times. The rearrangement uses TRBV7-3 and TRBJ2-3, with a tentative D call TRBD2 (6 bases). Deletions cut 5 bases from V and 4 bases from J, with 16 bases between. The germline gives CDR1 SGHTA, CDR2 FQGTGA. The CDR3 extends over 15 amino acids. The DNA of the CDR3 is TGTGCCAGCAGCCCCACTGGAGGGTTTCCAGATACGCAGTATTTT. Translated, it gives CASSPTGGFPDTQYF.

The chain is built from TRBV12-3 or TRBV12-4 and TRBJ2-7, with D perhaps TRBD1 (5 bases). This CDR3 contains 13 residues. Trimming took 5 bases from V and 2 from J, leaving 10 bases between them. CDR3 sequence (DNA): TGTGCCAGCAGTCCCGACAGACCCTACGAGCAGTACTTC. This codes for CASSPDRPYEQYF.

This clonotype was observed a handful of times. The chain combines TRBV6-1 with TRBJ1-2; the D gene is possibly TRBD1 (5 bases). There are 13 residues in the CDR3. Trimming shortened V by 6 bases and J by 8 bases, and 16 bases separated the two germline ends. Germline lookup yields CDR1 MNHNS and CDR2 SASEGT. The CDR3 loop is CASRQANNWGYTF. CDR3 coding DNA: TGTGCCAGCAGACAGGCGAACAACTGGGGCTACACCTTC.

The chain employs TRBV29-1 and TRBJ2-7, with D tentatively TRBD2 (6 bases). The CDR3 is 14 residues long. Germline V gene lookup returns CDR1 SQVTM and CDR2 ANQGSEA. The V end lost 0 bases, the J end lost 4 bases, and 13 bases lay between the germline ends. The CDR3 DNA reads TGCAGCGTTGAAGATCCCGGCAGCGGGTACGAGCAGTACTTC. It specifies CSVEDPGSGYEQYF.

This clonotype was counted at least ten times. This chain connects TRBV7-2 to TRBJ1-5; unclear D gene. The CDR3 contains 15 residues. Trimming shortened V by 5 bases and J by 4 bases, and 15 bases separated the two germline ends. Germline-derived CDR1 and CDR2 are SGHTA and FQGNSA. The CDR3 sequence: CASSLFPESNQPQHF. For the CDR3, the DNA is TGTGCCAGCAGCCTGTTCCCGGAGAGTAATCAGCCCCAGCATTTT.

The table lists this clonotype with a few counts. V usage is TRBV7-9 and J usage is TRBJ2-3; 9 bases align to TRBD1. The ends lost 5 bases at V and 3 bases at J; junction bases unmatched: 6. Germline V CDR1 and CDR2: SEHNR, FQNEAQ (reference sequence). The CDR3 sequence is 15 residues long. The CDR3 sequence: CASSGRDRVTDTQYF. CDR3 in DNA: TGTGCCAGCAGCGGCCGGGACAGGGTAACAGATACGCAGTATTTT.

There are a few counts of this clonotype. V is TRBV20-1 and J is TRBJ1-2; TRBD1 aligns across 8 bases. V gave up 5 bases and J gave up 0 bases; unmatched junction bases: 5. The CDR3 spans 14 residues. Germline values: CDR1 DFQATT, CDR2 SNEGSKA (reference sequence). CDR3: CSALGQGANYGYTF. In nucleotides, the CDR3 is TGCAGTGCTCTTGGACAGGGCGCTAACTATGGCTACACCTTC.

This clonotype was counted a single time. This sequence joins TRBV4-2 and TRBJ2-3; 8 bases are shared with TRBD1. V was pared by 3 bases and J by 2 bases, with 7 bases of the junction left unmatched. The CDR3 has 16 amino acids. Germline CDR1 is LGHNA and CDR2 is YNFKEQ. The CDR3 DNA follows: TGTGCCAGCAGCCAGTATCCGGACAGGGACACAGATACGCAGTATTTT. It codes for CASSQYPDRDTDTQYF.

The chain combines TRBV10-3 with TRBJ1-5; no clear D gene. The CDR3 totals 13 residues. V lost 7 bases and J lost 7, with 14 bases in between. CDR1 and CDR2 from the germline V gene are ENHRY and SYGVKD. Here the CDR3 DNA reads TGTGCCATCAATGCAGCCTTTAACCAGCCCCAGCATTTT. It codes for CAINAAFNQPQHF.

The J gene is TRBJ2-1, the V gene TRBV5-1; D perhaps matches TRBD2 (5 bases). Trimming stripped 3 bases from V and 4 bases from J, with 26 bases between. Germline CDR1 and CDR2: SGHRS and YFSETQ. This CDR3 region has 19 residues. CDR3 nucleotide sequence: TGCGCCAGCAGCTCTGCAATAGTTAGAGGGTCTGAGGCTTACAATGAGCAGTTCTTC. Its protein product is CASSSAIVRGSEAYNEQFF.

This clonotype was detected only a few times. The CDR3 nucleotides are TGTGCCAGCAGCGATTACGGAGGAAGCTCCTACAATGAGCAGTTCTTC. It encodes CASSDYGGSSYNEQFF. This chain joins TRBV9 and TRBJ2-1, with D possibly matching TRBD2 (5 bases). Per the germline V gene, CDR1 is SGDLS and CDR2 is YYNGEE. V lost 3 bases and J 0 bases, leaving 13 bases between the germline ends. The CDR3 is 16 residues long.

The gene calls are TRBV11-2 and TRBJ2-1, with TRBD2 matching over 8 bases. The CDR3 extends over 18 amino acids. Germline lookup yields CDR1 SGHAT and CDR2 FQNNGV. Trimming took 2 bases from V and 0 from J; bases not matched to a gene: 9. CDR3 amino acids: CASSLSSGGRSSYNEQFF. CDR3 sequence (DNA): TGTGCCAGCAGCTTATCTTCGGGAGGGCGTAGCTCCTACAATGAGCAGTTCTTC.

This clonotype was detected only a few times. V and J are TRBV6-1 and TRBJ1-3, with D perhaps matching TRBD1 (6 bases). From germline, CDR1 is MNHNS and CDR2 SASEGT. The CDR3 contains 13 residues. V gave up 6 bases and J gave up 3 bases, with 9 bases separating them. The CDR3 DNA follows: TGTGCCAGCAGCCGGGACAATGGAAACACCATATATTTT. It translates to CASSRDNGNTIYF.